Reported below is one T cell receptor beta chain. Its specificity is unknown. This sample stems from a study of long-term antiretroviral therapy in people with HIV. General study findings and limits: Controls had broader CDR3 length ranges than HIV repertoires did.

CDR3 length: 13 amino acids. Trimming stripped 3 bases from V and 12 bases from J, with 15 bases between. Germline V lookup: CDR1 WNHNN, CDR2 SYGVQD (reference sequence). Treatment locations for all participants with HIV were in the United States. Run at survey level, the immunoSEQ assay was version v3.0. The repertoire was sequenced with immunoSEQ multiplex PCR; TCRdb's copy has only in-frame clones and lacks some. The sample yields about 35,000 clones, around 86% seen once. The specimen was unsorted PBMCs, collected 1 year after starting antiretroviral therapy. This TCR came from a man younger than 35 with HIV. The chain combines TRBV10-1 with TRBJ2-1, with D tentatively TRBD1 (6 bases). The CDR3 loop reads CASSESTGRGQFF. The CDR3, as DNA: TGCGCCAGCAGTGAATCGACAGGAAGGGGGCAGTTCTTC.